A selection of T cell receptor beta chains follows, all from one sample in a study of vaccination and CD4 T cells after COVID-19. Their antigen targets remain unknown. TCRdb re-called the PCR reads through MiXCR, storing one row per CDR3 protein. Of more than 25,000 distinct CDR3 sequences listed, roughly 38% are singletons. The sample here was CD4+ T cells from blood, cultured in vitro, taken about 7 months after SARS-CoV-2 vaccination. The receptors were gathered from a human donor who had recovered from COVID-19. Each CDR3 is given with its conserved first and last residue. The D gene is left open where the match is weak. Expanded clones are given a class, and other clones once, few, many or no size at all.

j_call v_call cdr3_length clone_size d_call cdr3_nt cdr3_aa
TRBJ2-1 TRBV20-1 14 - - TGCAGTGCTAGTGACGAAATGGGGGTTAATGAGCAGTTCTTC CSASDEMGVNEQFF
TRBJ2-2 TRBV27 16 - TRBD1 TGTGCCAGCAGTTTACGGGACAGGGTAATCACCGGGGAGCTGTTTTTT CASSLRDRVITGELFF
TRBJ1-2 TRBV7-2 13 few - TGTGCCAGCAGCCCGCACGAGGGCTATGGCTACACCTTC CASSPHEGYGYTF
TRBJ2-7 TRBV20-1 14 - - TGCAGTGCTAGAGATCCGGACAGCCCCTACGAGCAGTACTTC CSARDPDSPYEQYF
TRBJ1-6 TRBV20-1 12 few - TGCAGTGCCCCGGTGGGAGATTCACCCCTCCACTTT CSAPVGDSPLHF
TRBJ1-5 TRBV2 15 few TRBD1 TGTGCCAGCAAATTCCGGGACAGTTCCAATCAGCCCCAGCATTTT CASKFRDSSNQPQHF
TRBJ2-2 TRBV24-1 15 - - TGTGCCACCAGCGGGACCCGGGTAGGGACCGGGGAGCTGTTTTTT CATSGTRVGTGELFF
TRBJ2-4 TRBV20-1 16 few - TGCAGTGCTAGAGAGTCCAATAGTGGAGCCAAAAACATTCAGTACTTC CSARESNSGAKNIQYF
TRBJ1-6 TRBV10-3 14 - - TGTGCCACCCTGGGCGGCTCCTATAATTCACCCCTCCACTTT CATLGGSYNSPLHF
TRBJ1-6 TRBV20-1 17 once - TGCAGTGCTAGAGAGGGACGCGGGGTGGGCTATAATTCACCCCTCCACTTT CSAREGRGVGYNSPLHF
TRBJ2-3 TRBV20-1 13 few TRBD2 TGCAGTGCTAGATTAGCGGGCATAGATACGCAGTATTTT CSARLAGIDTQYF
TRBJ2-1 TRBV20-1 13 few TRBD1 TGCAGTGCTACGGGGACAGGGGTAAATGAGCAGTTCTTC CSATGTGVNEQFF
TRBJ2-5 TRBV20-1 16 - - TGCAGTGCCACCCCCCGAGCGGAGCGGGCACAAGAGACCCAGTACTTC CSATPRAERAQETQYF
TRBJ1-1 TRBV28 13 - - TGTGCCAGCAGCCGTCCGGGACCCACTGAAGCTTTCTTT CASSRPGPTEAFF
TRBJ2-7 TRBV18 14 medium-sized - TGTGCCAGCTCACCCGGGACGGAATCCTACGAGCAGTACTTC CASSPGTESYEQYF
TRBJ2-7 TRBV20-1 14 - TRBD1 TGCAGTGCTAGGCCGGACAGGAGTGACTACGAGCAGTACTTC CSARPDRSDYEQYF
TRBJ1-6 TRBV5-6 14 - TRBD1 TGTGCCAGCAGCTTGACAGGGGACAATTCACCCCTCCACTTT CASSLTGDNSPLHF
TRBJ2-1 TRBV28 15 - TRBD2 TGTGCCAGCAGTGTAGCGGGGGGCTCCTACAATGAGCAGTTCTTC CASSVAGGSYNEQFF
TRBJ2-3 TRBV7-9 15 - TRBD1 TGTGCCAGCAGCTTGGCGACAGGGGGCTCCGATACGCAGTATTTT CASSLATGGSDTQYF
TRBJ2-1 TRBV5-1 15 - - TGCGCCAGCAGCTTGAGTCTGAGCTCCTACAATGAGCAGTTCTTC CASSLSLSSYNEQFF
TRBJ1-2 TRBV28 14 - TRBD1 TGTGCCAGCAGTTTTTCTCAGGGGGACTATGGCTACACCTTC CASSFSQGDYGYTF
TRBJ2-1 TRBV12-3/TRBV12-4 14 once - TGTGCCAGCAGTTTGCAGCGAGTTTACAATGAGCAGTTCTTC CASSLQRVYNEQFF
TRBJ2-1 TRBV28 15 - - TGTGCCAGCAGACATAGCCTGGGTAATAGTGGTGAGCAGTTCTTC CASRHSLGNSGEQFF
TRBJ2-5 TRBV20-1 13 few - TGCAGTGCTCACGCGGGACAGAGGGAGACCCAGTACTTC CSAHAGQRETQYF
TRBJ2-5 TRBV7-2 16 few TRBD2 TGTGCCAGCAGCTCCGGACTAGCGGGTACCCAAGAGACCCAGTACTTC CASSSGLAGTQETQYF
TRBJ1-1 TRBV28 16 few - TGTGCCAGCATAGAAGGCTGGGGGACAAGCGGCACTGAAGCTTTCTTT CASIEGWGTSGTEAFF
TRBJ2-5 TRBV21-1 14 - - TGTGCCAGCTATGAACAGTGCCCCCAAGAGACCCAGTACTTC CASYEQCPQETQYF
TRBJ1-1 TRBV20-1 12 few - TGCAGTGCTAAGAGAGGACAGTATGAAGCTTTCTTT CSAKRGQYEAFF
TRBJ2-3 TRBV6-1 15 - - TGTGCCAGCAGTAAGGCCCAGGGCGGCGCAGATACGCAGTATTTT CASSKAQGGADTQYF
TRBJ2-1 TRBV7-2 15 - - TGTGCCAGCAGCACCAACGCCCAGGCTAACAATGAGCAGTTCTTC CASSTNAQANNEQFF
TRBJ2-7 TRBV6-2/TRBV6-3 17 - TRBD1 TGTGCCAGCAGTTACTACTTCTTAAGGGACAGGGGCCACGAGCAGTACTTC CASSYYFLRDRGHEQYF
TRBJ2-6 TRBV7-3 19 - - TGTGCCAGCAGCTTACGGGGACCACCAATCTTCTCTGGGGCCAACGTCCTGACTTTC CASSLRGPPIFSGANVLTF
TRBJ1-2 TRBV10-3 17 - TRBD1 TGTGCCATCAGTGAAAAGGACAGGGCTCCGGGTGACTATGGCTACACCTTC CAISEKDRAPGDYGYTF
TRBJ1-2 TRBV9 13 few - TGTGCCAGCAGCCCAGGCCATTTGTGGGGCTACACCTTC CASSPGHLWGYTF
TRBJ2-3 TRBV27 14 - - TGTGCCAGCAGTAGGAGGGTGGGCACAGATACGCAGTATTTT CASSRRVGTDTQYF
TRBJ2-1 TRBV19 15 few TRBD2 TGTGCCAGTAGTATCCTTCTAGCGGAGTACAATGAGCAGTTCTTC CASSILLAEYNEQFF
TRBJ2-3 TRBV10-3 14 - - TGTGCCGCGGGAAGGGGGAGAAGCACAGATACGCAGTATTTT CAAGRGRSTDTQYF